These T cell receptor beta chains were read from a single sample in a study of T-cell reconstitution after alpha-beta-depleted transplantation in children. Each CDR3 protein gets one entry after TCRdb re-called the PCR reads with MiXCR. Here the sample spans over 100,000 distinct CDR3 sequences, about 9.4% being singletons. The sequenced sample was PBMCs, obtained before TCRalphabeta/CD19-depleted stem cell transplant. The receptors were sampled from a boy under 10 years old with acute lymphoblastic leukemia, due to receive a stem cell transplant. CDR3s include the opening cysteine and the closing phenylalanine or tryptophan. D genes are given only for firm matches. Size is stated for part of the rows, as once, few or many counts, or as a class when the clone is expanded.

TRBV20-1	TRBD2	many	TRBJ2-5	TGCAGTGCTAGGTTAGCGGGAGCGGTCTGGGAGACCCAGTACTTC	CSARLAGAVWETQYF
TRBV28	TRBD2	few	TRBJ2-7	TGTGCCAGCAGTTTATGCGTGACTAGCGGGAGCACCATCTCCTACGAGCAGTACTTC	CASSLCVTSGSTISYEQYF
TRBV20-1	NA	few	TRBJ2-5	TGCAGTGCTAGAGTTGGACACGGGGGAGAGACCCAGTACTTC	CSARVGHGGETQYF
TRBV5-1	TRBD2	few	TRBJ2-7	TGCGCCAGCAGGAAGGCTTTTGCGGGAGACACCTACGAGCAGTACTTC	CASRKAFAGDTYEQYF
TRBV5-1	TRBD2	NA	TRBJ2-1	TGCGCCAGCAGCTCACCTAGGACTAGCGGGAGGAGGGATGAGCAGTTCTTC	CASSSPRTSGRRDEQFF
TRBV6-1	NA	NA	TRBJ2-5	TGTGCCAGCAGTCAAGCGGGCCCCCGGGGAGAGACCCAGTACTTC	CASSQAGPRGETQYF
TRBV20-1	TRBD2	many	TRBJ2-7	TGCAGTGCTCGAGGACTAGCGGCTGATGACCCCTACGAGCAGTACTTC	CSARGLAADDPYEQYF
TRBV5-1	NA	many	TRBJ2-2	TGCGCCAGCAGAGGAGGGACAGACGCCACCGGGGAGCTGTTTTTT	CASRGGTDATGELFF
TRBV12-3/TRBV12-4	NA	many	TRBJ2-3	TGTGCCAGCTCCCCAACCGCAGATACGCAGTATTTT	CASSPTADTQYF
TRBV7-9	NA	NA	TRBJ2-3	TGTGCCAGCAGCTTAGGGTACAGGGATACGCAGTATTTT	CASSLGYRDTQYF
TRBV30	TRBD2	NA	TRBJ2-1	TGTGCCTGGAACAGAATGGCTAGCGGGAGGGCCATGGATGAGCAGTTCTTC	CAWNRMASGRAMDEQFF
TRBV12-3/TRBV12-4	NA	many	TRBJ2-5	TGTGCCAGCAGTTCCCGGGCCCGGGAGACCCAGTACTTC	CASSSRARETQYF
TRBV12-3/TRBV12-4	TRBD1	NA	TRBJ1-1	TGTGCCAGCAGACTTCGACAGGGTGTGACTGAAGCTTTCTTT	CASRLRQGVTEAFF
TRBV5-1	NA	few	TRBJ1-1	TGCGCCAGCAGCTTGGTGGCCAGGGGTGGGACTGAAGCTTTCTTT	CASSLVARGGTEAFF
TRBV15	NA	many	TRBJ2-5	TGTGCCACCAGCAGGGTGTCGAAACAAGAGACCCAGTACTTC	CATSRVSKQETQYF
TRBV4-1	NA	many	TRBJ2-7	TGCGCCAGCAGCCAGCAGGACAGCGCCTCCTACGAGCAGTACTTC	CASSQQDSASYEQYF
TRBV6-2/TRBV6-3	NA	NA	TRBJ2-1	TGTGCCAGCAGTTACCTATCCGAGCAGTTCTTC	CASSYLSEQFF
TRBV6-5	NA	few	TRBJ1-5	TGTGCCAGCAGTACGCGGAGAAACCCAGGTCAGCCCCAGCATTTT	CASSTRRNPGQPQHF
TRBV5-1	NA	NA	TRBJ2-1	TGCGCCAGCAGCGAGACAGTCTACAATGAGCAGTTCTTC	CASSETVYNEQFF
TRBV7-9	NA	few	TRBJ1-5	TGTGCCAGCAGCTTAGGCGACAGAGAGATCCAGCCCCAGCATTTT	CASSLGDREIQPQHF
TRBV3-1	NA	NA	TRBJ2-6	TGTGCCAGCAGCCAACTAGCGTCGGGCTCTGGGGCCAACGTCCTGACTTTC	CASSQLASGSGANVLTF
TRBV11-2	NA	many	TRBJ2-7	TGTGCCAGCAGCCTCCGGGACTTCGCCTACGAGCAGTACTTC	CASSLRDFAYEQYF
TRBV20-1	NA	NA	TRBJ2-3	TGCAGTGCTAGACCTTTGGTAGATACGCAGTATTTT	CSARPLVDTQYF
TRBV27	NA	few	TRBJ1-1	TGTGCCAGCAGTTCATATGGGCCCCTCAGGGGAAGGAACACTGAAGCTTTCTTT	CASSSYGPLRGRNTEAFF
TRBV5-1	TRBD2	NA	TRBJ2-7	TGCGCCAGCAGCTCCCGGGGGGGGGTCGTGACTAGCATGTACGAGCAGTACTTC	CASSSRGGVVTSMYEQYF
TRBV10-3	NA	NA	TRBJ2-1	TGTGCCATCAGTGTTGGAGAGGGACACACGAATGAGCAGTTCTTC	CAISVGEGHTNEQFF
TRBV20-1	TRBD2	many	TRBJ2-7	TGCAGTGCTTCACGGGGGACTAGCGGGTTTACCTACGAGCAGTACTTC	CSASRGTSGFTYEQYF
TRBV29-1	NA	NA	TRBJ1-2	TGCAGCGTAGCCGGGACGGCCGGTGGCTACACCTTC	CSVAGTAGGYTF
TRBV20-1	NA	few	TRBJ1-1	TGCAGTGCTAGTTTTTTCGGTAAGATGAACACTGAAGCTTTCTTT	CSASFFGKMNTEAFF
TRBV20-1	NA	many	TRBJ2-7	TGCAGTGCTAGAGATCCACGCGTGGCCTACGAGCAGTACTTC	CSARDPRVAYEQYF
TRBV7-3	NA	many	TRBJ2-1	TGTGCCAGCAGCTTAGAGAGGGCCAATGAGCAGTTCTTC	CASSLERANEQFF
TRBV2	TRBD1	many	TRBJ1-2	TGTGCCAGCAGCGCAGGACAGGGAAGCTATGGCTACACCTTC	CASSAGQGSYGYTF
TRBV11-2	NA	NA	TRBJ1-4	TGTGCCAGCAGCCAGTACCGGGGTATTGAGGAAAAACTGTTTTTT	CASSQYRGIEEKLFF
TRBV7-9	TRBD1	many	TRBJ2-7	TGTGCCAGCAGCTTAGCGTCCCTCGACAGGGCCTACGAGCAGTACTTC	CASSLASLDRAYEQYF
TRBV18	TRBD1	few	TRBJ1-1	TGTGCCAGCTCGCCAACCACAGGGGTGAACACTGAAGCTTTCTTT	CASSPTTGVNTEAFF
TRBV20-1	TRBD2	many	TRBJ2-7	TGCAGTGCTAGCGGGACTAGCGGGACTATCAGCTCCTACGAGCAGTACTTC	CSASGTSGTISSYEQYF
TRBV5-6	TRBD2	many	TRBJ2-6	TGTGCCAGCAGCTTGAAACCGGGGGGGACTGGGGCCAACGTCCTGACTTTC	CASSLKPGGTGANVLTF
TRBV29-1	TRBD1	few	TRBJ2-7	TGCAGCGGTACCACCGGGACAGGGGTGCGAGAGCAGTACTTC	CSGTTGTGVREQYF
TRBV5-1	NA	NA	TRBJ2-1	TGCGCCAGCAGCTTACAGCCGGAACTCAATGAGCAGTTCTTC	CASSLQPELNEQFF
TRBV5-1	NA	many	TRBJ2-1	TGCGCCAGCAGCTATCCTAAGAGCTCCTACAATGAGCAGTTCTTC	CASSYPKSSYNEQFF
TRBV7-2	NA	few	TRBJ2-1	TGTGCCAGCAGCCCGGACAGCTACGAAGAGCAGTTCTTC	CASSPDSYEEQFF
TRBV20-1	NA	once	TRBJ1-5	TGCAGTGCTGGGTGGGGGCAAGGCAATCAGCCCCAGCATTTT	CSAGWGQGNQPQHF
TRBV5-1	TRBD2	NA	TRBJ2-1	TGCGCCAGCAGCTGGACTCTAGCGGGAGCTCAGGATGAGCAGTTCTTC	CASSWTLAGAQDEQFF
TRBV29-1	NA	NA	TRBJ2-1	TGCAGCGCCTGGGACAATGAGCAGTTCTTC	CSAWDNEQFF
TRBV5-4	NA	many	TRBJ2-1	TGTGCCAGCAGCTCGAGGGGAGGGGGTTTCAAGAATGAGCAGTTCTTC	CASSSRGGGFKNEQFF
TRBV20-1	TRBD1	NA	TRBJ2-6	TGCAGTGCTAAGAACCGGGACAGGGGCTCTGGGGCCAACGTCCTGACTTTC	CSAKNRDRGSGANVLTF
TRBV5-1	NA	few	TRBJ2-1	TGCGCCAGCAGCTTGCATGGGCAGAATTACAATGAGCAGTTCTTC	CASSLHGQNYNEQFF
TRBV6-1	TRBD2	few	TRBJ2-2	TGTGCCAGCGGGACTAGATTGGCCGGGGAGCTGTTTTTT	CASGTRLAGELFF
TRBV12-3/TRBV12-4	TRBD1	many	TRBJ1-5	TGTGCCAGCAGCCCCCAGGGACAGGGTAGTCAGCCCCAGCATTTT	CASSPQGQGSQPQHF